This T cell receptor beta chain came from a study of T cells in Graves' hyperthyroidism and ophthalmopathy (dated by TCRdb to about 2019). Some background on the complete study: Peripheral blood samples were taken at the time of initial diagnosis, prior to any treatment. For training and testing, the 100 or so patients in the discovery cohort were randomly divided in a 7:3 ratio. After sampling, hyperthyroidism patients received methimazole starting at 30 mg daily, and ophthalmopathy patients received high-dose intravenous methylprednisolone. Whether ophthalmopathy could be predicted prospectively was tested in an independent validation cohort made up of 18 to 20 hyperthyroidism patients plus 17 patients who later progressed to ophthalmopathy. To identify distinguishing TCR V-J signatures, a discovery cohort of about 100 patients was used, comprising some 43 with Graves' ophthalmopathy and some 60 with stable Graves' hyperthyroidism. The paper reports TCR Vbeta CDR3 sequencing of approximately 130 peripheral blood samples: approximately 41 ophthalmopathy, over 70 hyperthyroidism and roughly 17 progressor patients. The study also compared thyroid tissue and blood T-cell repertoires from more than 5 Graves' hyperthyroidism patients. Beyond this particular receptor, the publication reports: Ophthalmopathy was separated from stable hyperthyroidism by a 13 V-J signature model, with approximately 86% sensitivity and approximately 84% specificity obtained in cross-validation and 80%/75% obtained in testing. Most expanded thyroid clonotypes (frequency above 0.001) were also found in blood, which suggests that blood repertoires may mirror thyroid immune responses. Sample size was not statistically predetermined, and blinding of investigators to group allocation was not performed. In validation, the model predicted progression to ophthalmopathy with around 71% sensitivity and 72% to 85% specificity, a median of approximately 6.7 months before onset.

On this clonotype: This receptor's antigen is unknown. No base-level quality is on record; no much larger clone is a single base apart.

From a lookup of the germline V gene (reference sequence), CDR1 and CDR2 are DFQATT and SNEGSKA. From the cysteine up to the phenylalanine, the CDR3 has a length of 18 residues. Solely the CDR3 DNA is kept, with 54 bases framed from the first base. Compared with germline, V lacks 6 bases and J lacks 2 bases; bases without a gene match: 17. The TCR beta CDR3 regions were amplified from the RNA transcripts. For the first round of RT-PCR on the TCR CDR3, the HTBI primer set was used together with the Qiagen OneStep RT-PCR kit. Libraries were constructed in a second round of multiplex PCR, after which size selection and purification were carried out. Sequencing of the libraries was done on an Illumina HiSeq2000 using paired-end 100 bp reads. Per the original workflow: SOAPnuke was used to process the raw data, throwing out any read that contained adapters or uncalled bases, had a mean Phred below 15, or lacked an exact constant-primer or identifier match. COPE v1.2.5 was used to merge high-quality paired reads, and clonotypes were defined as unique nucleotide sequences. Clonotypes were aligned to IMGT TRBV, TRBD and TRBJ reference segments using MiTCR v1.1. The analysis was restricted to V-J combinations with a frequency above 0.0001, which together covered approximately 99% of the repertoires. A TCS score was defined as the ratio of F50 (clonal expansion) to E x V (chaos), with BLOSUM62-based TCRdist applied between CDR3 peptides within each V-J. Welch's t-statistics and random forest reduced around 520 V-J features to around 14, which were used in a naive Bayes classifier (R e1071). In-frame beta chains were kept once TCRdb had trimmed the public reads at Q25 with fastp and called clones with MiXCR. Under each unique CDR3 protein, matching rows form one entry showing the most common genes and DNA. The V and J calls and clone size come from TCRdb's table, not from the authors' own analysis. Present in this sample are 400,000 or so distinct CDR3 sequences, 14% of which were seen just once. About 20% of the sample goes to the ten largest clones.

In the ophthalmopathy patients, disease was moderately to severely active, with a Clinical Activity Score of 3 or more, a NOSPECS grade of 4 or more, and a duration of less than 3 months. Patients with uncontrolled infections, other autoimmune diseases, pregnancy or lactation were excluded. Diagnoses relied on clinical symptoms, serum thyroxine and TRAb, thyroid ultrasound and orbital computed tomography. PBMCs were separated from 7.5 to 10 ml of fresh peripheral blood using Ficoll-Paque density gradient centrifugation. Trizol reagent was used to extract total RNA, and RNA quality was then checked on an Agilent 2100 Bioanalyzer.

The sample taken for sequencing was blood. This TCR was sampled from a woman in her twenties or thirties with Graves' ophthalmopathy. The sequence is built from TRBV20-1 and TRBJ2-4; 9 central nucleotides agree with TRBD2. CDR3 loop: CSAKEGLAGLGTKNIQYF. In nucleotide form, the sequence is TGCAGTGCCAAAGAAGGCCTAGCGGGACTTGGGACCAAAAACATTCAGTACTTC.